Listed below are T cell receptor beta chains from one sample, sequenced in a study of CD8+ T cells in alopecia areata. Sequencing used immunoSEQ multiplex PCR; TCRdb keeps in-frame clones, though not all of them. The repertoire has a few hundred thousand clones, less than 45% of them found once; the top ten carry roughly 0.45%. The input for sequencing was CD4+ T cells sorted from blood, taken at approximately week 30, from a patient treated with tofacitinib. The receptors stem from a human donor with alopecia areata. CDR3s include the opening cysteine and the closing phenylalanine or tryptophan. D genes are given only for firm matches. Not all rows give a size; the values are once, few, many and, for expanded clones, a class.

D gene: NA; V gene: TRBV20-1; clone size: NA; J gene: TRBJ1-1; CDR3 length: 11; CDR3 DNA: TGCAGTGCTAGCCCGAACACTGAAGCTTTCTTT; CDR3 protein: CSASPNTEAFF
D gene: NA; V gene: TRBV5-6; clone size: once; J gene: TRBJ1-1; CDR3 length: 13; CDR3 DNA: TGTGCCAGCAGCCACCAGAGTAGGACTGAAGCTTTCTTT; CDR3 protein: CASSHQSRTEAFF
D gene: TRBD2; V gene: TRBV2; clone size: few; J gene: TRBJ2-1; CDR3 length: 16; CDR3 DNA: TGTGCCAGCAGGACCAGGACTAGCGGGGACTACAATGAGCAGTTCTTC; CDR3 protein: CASRTRTSGDYNEQFF
D gene: NA; V gene: TRBV4-2; clone size: NA; J gene: TRBJ1-2; CDR3 length: 14; CDR3 DNA: TGTGCCAGTAGCCTTTCTCGGGAGAACTATGGCTACACCTTC; CDR3 protein: CASSLSRENYGYTF
D gene: NA; V gene: TRBV11-3; clone size: NA; J gene: TRBJ2-3; CDR3 length: 12; CDR3 DNA: TGTGCCAGCAGCTCGGACCCAGATACGCAGTATTTT; CDR3 protein: CASSSDPDTQYF
D gene: TRBD2; V gene: TRBV27; clone size: NA; J gene: TRBJ2-7; CDR3 length: 14; CDR3 DNA: TGTGCCAGCAGTGAGGCGGGGGTTCGTTACGAGCAGTACTTC; CDR3 protein: CASSEAGVRYEQYF
D gene: NA; V gene: TRBV18; clone size: once; J gene: TRBJ2-4; CDR3 length: 16; CDR3 DNA: TGTGCCAGCTCACCAGGCAGCCGGGGGGCCAAAAACATTCAGTACTTC; CDR3 protein: CASSPGSRGAKNIQYF
D gene: NA; V gene: TRBV18; clone size: NA; J gene: TRBJ2-2; CDR3 length: 16; CDR3 DNA: TGTGCCAGCTCTGCCTTCAGCTGGGACAACAACGGGGAGCTGTTTTTT; CDR3 protein: CASSAFSWDNNGELFF
D gene: NA; V gene: TRBV7-9; clone size: once; J gene: TRBJ2-7; CDR3 length: 14; CDR3 DNA: TGTGCCAGCAGCTTGTTAGCGGACTCCTACGAGCAGTACTTC; CDR3 protein: CASSLLADSYEQYF
D gene: NA; V gene: TRBV5-6; clone size: NA; J gene: TRBJ1-5; CDR3 length: 15; CDR3 DNA: TGTGCCAGCAGCTTACGCGGAGGGAGCAATCAGCCCCAGCATTTT; CDR3 protein: CASSLRGGSNQPQHF
D gene: NA; V gene: TRBV15; clone size: few; J gene: TRBJ1-4; CDR3 length: 15; CDR3 DNA: TGTGCCACCAGCAGGGTTACGGGAACTAATGAAAAACTGTTTTTT; CDR3 protein: CATSRVTGTNEKLFF
D gene: NA; V gene: TRBV7-2; clone size: NA; J gene: TRBJ1-5; CDR3 length: 14; CDR3 DNA: TGTGCCAGCGGGGGGCGGCTTAGCAATCAGCCCCAGCATTTT; CDR3 protein: CASGGRLSNQPQHF
D gene: TRBD2; V gene: TRBV30; clone size: NA; J gene: TRBJ2-1; CDR3 length: 16; CDR3 DNA: TGTGCCTGGAGCGCCTCGGGGCTAGCGGGAGTTCATGAGCAGTTCTTC; CDR3 protein: CAWSASGLAGVHEQFF
D gene: TRBD2; V gene: TRBV18; clone size: NA; J gene: TRBJ2-1; CDR3 length: 21; CDR3 DNA: TGTGCCAGCTCACCGCGTCATCCGTGGACTAGCGGGAGTAAGTCCTACAATGAGCAGTTCTTC; CDR3 protein: CASSPRHPWTSGSKSYNEQFF
D gene: NA; V gene: TRBV30; clone size: NA; J gene: TRBJ1-1; CDR3 length: 12; CDR3 DNA: TGTGCCTGGAGTGTGGGGGGCCCCGAGGCTTTCTTT; CDR3 protein: CAWSVGGPEAFF
D gene: NA; V gene: TRBV7-9; clone size: many; J gene: TRBJ2-2; CDR3 length: 15; CDR3 DNA: TGTGCCAGCGACCGGGACACGCTGAACACCGGGGAGCTGTTTTTT; CDR3 protein: CASDRDTLNTGELFF
D gene: TRBD1; V gene: TRBV6-5; clone size: few; J gene: TRBJ1-4; CDR3 length: 15; CDR3 DNA: TGTGCCAGCAGAGGACGACAGGGAGATGCGGCGAAACTGTTTTTT; CDR3 protein: CASRGRQGDAAKLFF
D gene: NA; V gene: TRBV11-2; clone size: few; J gene: TRBJ2-7; CDR3 length: 13; CDR3 DNA: TGTGCCAGCAGCTTAGGATTCGAAGGCGAGCAGTACTTC; CDR3 protein: CASSLGFEGEQYF
D gene: TRBD1; V gene: TRBV6-6; clone size: NA; J gene: TRBJ2-3; CDR3 length: 14; CDR3 DNA: TGTGCCAGCAGTGAGAATAGACAGGGCGATACGCAGTATTTT; CDR3 protein: CASSENRQGDTQYF
D gene: TRBD1; V gene: TRBV4-1; clone size: few; J gene: TRBJ1-1; CDR3 length: 13; CDR3 DNA: TGCGCCAGCAGCCAAGATACAGGGGAGTGGGCTTTCTTT; CDR3 protein: CASSQDTGEWAFF
D gene: NA; V gene: TRBV6-6; clone size: NA; J gene: TRBJ1-3; CDR3 length: 12; CDR3 DNA: TGTGCCAGCGGAGCTCCTGGAAACACCATATATTTT; CDR3 protein: CASGAPGNTIYF
D gene: NA; V gene: TRBV6-1; clone size: NA; J gene: TRBJ1-5; CDR3 length: 16; CDR3 DNA: TGTGCCAGCAGTGCCATAAAGGGAGGATTCAGCCAGCCCCAGCATTTT; CDR3 protein: CASSAIKGGFSQPQHF
D gene: NA; V gene: TRBV27; clone size: few; J gene: TRBJ2-7; CDR3 length: 10; CDR3 DNA: TGTGCCCCCATTTGCCACGAGCAGTACTTC; CDR3 protein: CAPICHEQYF
D gene: TRBD1; V gene: TRBV10-3; clone size: few; J gene: TRBJ2-7; CDR3 length: 14; CDR3 DNA: TGTGCCATCCATCCGGGACAGGGCTCCTACGAGCAGTACTTC; CDR3 protein: CAIHPGQGSYEQYF
D gene: NA; V gene: TRBV29-1; clone size: few; J gene: TRBJ1-1; CDR3 length: 12; CDR3 DNA: TGCAGCGTTGGGGTGGCGAACACTGAAGCTTTCTTT; CDR3 protein: CSVGVANTEAFF
D gene: TRBD2; V gene: TRBV6-6; clone size: NA; J gene: TRBJ2-3; CDR3 length: 16; CDR3 DNA: TGTGCCAGCAGTTACCCCAGCGGGGGAGGCACAGATACGCAGTATTTT; CDR3 protein: CASSYPSGGGTDTQYF
D gene: TRBD1; V gene: TRBV2; clone size: many; J gene: TRBJ1-1; CDR3 length: 13; CDR3 DNA: TGTGCCAGCAGCGATGGGACAGGAGCCGAAGCTTTCTTT; CDR3 protein: CASSDGTGAEAFF
D gene: TRBD1; V gene: TRBV25-1; clone size: NA; J gene: TRBJ2-7; CDR3 length: 15; CDR3 DNA: TGTGCCAGCAGTGCCCCAACAGGGGGCGGTTACGAGCAGTACTTC; CDR3 protein: CASSAPTGGGYEQYF
D gene: NA; V gene: TRBV6-5; clone size: NA; J gene: TRBJ1-2; CDR3 length: 12; CDR3 DNA: TGTGCCAGCAGTTACTCCGGGGGTGGCTACACCTTC; CDR3 protein: CASSYSGGGYTF
D gene: NA; V gene: TRBV4-1; clone size: few; J gene: TRBJ2-6; CDR3 length: 17; CDR3 DNA: TGCGCCAGCAGCCAAGATTCCGCAGTCTCTGGGGCCAACGTCCTGACTTTC; CDR3 protein: CASSQDSAVSGANVLTF
D gene: NA; V gene: TRBV29-1; clone size: few; J gene: TRBJ2-7; CDR3 length: 14; CDR3 DNA: TGCAGCGTTGAGTTAGAACTTGTAGGGGGGATGGAGTACTTC; CDR3 protein: CSVELELVGGMEYF
D gene: NA; V gene: TRBV29-1; clone size: NA; J gene: TRBJ1-1; CDR3 length: 13; CDR3 DNA: TGCAGCGTTGGGTCGGTAGCATATCATGAAGCTTTCTTT; CDR3 protein: CSVGSVAYHEAFF
D gene: NA; V gene: TRBV7-3; clone size: few; J gene: TRBJ2-1; CDR3 length: 12; CDR3 DNA: TGTGCCAGCAGCTTAAACAACAATGAGCAGTTCTTC; CDR3 protein: CASSLNNNEQFF
D gene: NA; V gene: TRBV7-8; clone size: few; J gene: TRBJ1-3; CDR3 length: 15; CDR3 DNA: TGTGCCAGCAGCTTAGTCAAGGGCAACGGAAACACCATATATTTT; CDR3 protein: CASSLVKGNGNTIYF
D gene: NA; V gene: TRBV13; clone size: few; J gene: TRBJ2-7; CDR3 length: 14; CDR3 DNA: TGTGCCAGCACCCTTGGAGAGGGATACTACGAGCAGTACTTC; CDR3 protein: CASTLGEGYYEQYF
D gene: TRBD1; V gene: TRBV9; clone size: NA; J gene: TRBJ1-3; CDR3 length: 15; CDR3 DNA: TGTGCCAGCGGGACAGGGCAAACTAGTGGAAACACCATATATTTT; CDR3 protein: CASGTGQTSGNTIYF
D gene: NA; V gene: TRBV7-9; clone size: few; J gene: TRBJ2-7; CDR3 length: 14; CDR3 DNA: TGTGCCAGCAGCTTTGAGGCAGGCGCGTACGAGCAGTACTTC; CDR3 protein: CASSFEAGAYEQYF
D gene: NA; V gene: TRBV2; clone size: NA; J gene: TRBJ2-1; CDR3 length: 19; CDR3 DNA: TGTGCCAGCAGTGAAAGGGGTGGTTTCCAGCAAAGCTCCTACAATGAGCAGTTCTTC; CDR3 protein: CASSERGGFQQSSYNEQFF